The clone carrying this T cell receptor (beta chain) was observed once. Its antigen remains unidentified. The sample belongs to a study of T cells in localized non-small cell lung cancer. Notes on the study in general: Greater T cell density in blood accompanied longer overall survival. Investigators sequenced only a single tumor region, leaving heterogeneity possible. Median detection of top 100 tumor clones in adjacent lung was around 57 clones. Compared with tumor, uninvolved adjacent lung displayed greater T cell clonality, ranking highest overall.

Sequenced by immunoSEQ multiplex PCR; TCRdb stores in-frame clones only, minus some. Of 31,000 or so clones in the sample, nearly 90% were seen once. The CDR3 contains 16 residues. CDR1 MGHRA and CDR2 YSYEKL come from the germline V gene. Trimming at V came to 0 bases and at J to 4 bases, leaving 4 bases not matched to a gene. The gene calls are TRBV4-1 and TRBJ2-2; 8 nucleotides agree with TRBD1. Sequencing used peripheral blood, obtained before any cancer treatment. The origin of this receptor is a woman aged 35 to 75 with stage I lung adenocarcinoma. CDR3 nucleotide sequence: TGCGCCAGCAGCCAAGACCCCAGGGGGCGCACCGGGGAGCTGTTTTTT. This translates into CASSQDPRGRTGELFF.